The 7 T cell receptor beta chains listed next were all sequenced from one sample in a study of T-cell reconstitution after alpha-beta-depleted transplantation in children. Construction of the TCRbeta library involved unique molecular identifiers. Using its own MiXCR run on the PCR reads, TCRdb lists one record per CDR3 protein. The sample yields around 600,000 distinct CDR3 sequences, about 10% seen once. The starting material was PBMCs from the stem cell graft donor, obtained from the stem cell graft. The receptors were gathered from a human donor who donated a stem cell graft to a child with acute myeloid leukemia.

The J gene is TRBJ2-5, the V gene TRBV28; weak D call: TRBD2 (6 bases). Germline CDR1 reads MDHEN; CDR2 reads SYDVKM. This CDR3 is built from 16 residues. Trimming removed 4 bases from V and 5 bases from J, with 20 bases in between. CDR3 protein: CASSSSGTPLFETQYF. In DNA form, the CDR3 reads TGTGCCAGCAGTTCGTCCGGGACTCCCCTTTTTGAGACCCAGTACTTC. Complete variable domain (other parts from reference TRBV28 and TRBJ2-5): DVKVTQSSRYLVKRTGEKVFLECVQDMDHENMFWYRQDPGLGLRLIYFSYDVKMKEKGDIPEGYSVSREKKERFSLILESASTNQTSMYLCASSSSGTPLFETQYFGPGTRLLVL.

This clonotype was recorded at least ten times. This sequence joins TRBV28 and TRBJ2-7; TRBD1 might be the D (6 bases). Trimming took 7 bases from V and 2 from J, leaving 21 bases between them. The CDR3 has 16 residues. Germline values: CDR1 MDHEN, CDR2 SYDVKM. Written as DNA, the CDR3 is TGTGCCAGCAATCCTTACCGGGACACGAAAACCTACGAGCAGTACTTC. Translating gives CASNPYRDTKTYEQYF.

This clonotype has ten or more counts. The chain links TRBV7-9 to TRBJ1-2, with no clear D. This CDR3 has 14 amino acids. V lost 3 bases and J 2 bases, leaving 10 bases between the germline ends. Per germline, CDR1 SEHNR and CDR2 FQNEAQ (reference sequence). In DNA, the CDR3 is TGTGCCAGCAGCTTGAACCCGGGGAACTATGGCTACACCTTC. Its translation is CASSLNPGNYGYTF.

This clonotype was counted a few times. V usage is TRBV3-1 and J usage is TRBJ2-7, with 7 nucleotides matching TRBD2. J gave up 0 bases and V 2 bases, and 10 bases lay outside the gene matches. The CDR3 loop spans 17 amino acids. Germline assignment: CDR1 LGHDT and CDR2 YNNKEL (reference sequence). CDR3 in DNA: TGTGCCAGCAGCCAATTAGTAGAGCGGGACCTCTCCTACGAGCAGTACTTC. Translated: CASSQLVERDLSYEQYF.

This clonotype was found many times. This sequence joins TRBV29-1 and TRBJ2-2, with D hard to call. Trimming removed 6 bases at V and 1 base at J, with 3 bases between. The germline V gene has CDR1 SQVTM and CDR2 ANQGSEA. The CDR3 contains 11 residues. The CDR3 protein is CSVGNTGELFF. For the CDR3, the DNA is TGCAGCGTGGGGAACACCGGGGAGCTGTTTTTT.

This clonotype was found a few times. This chain connects TRBV15 to TRBJ2-5, with D uncertain. V was shortened by 0 bases and J by 3 bases, with 14 bases between the two germline ends. CDR1 is LNHNV, CDR2 YYDKDF, per germline (reference sequence). This CDR3 is 16 amino acids long. The CDR3 nucleotides are TGTGCCACCAGCAGAGAAGGGCAGGACCTCAAAGAGACCCAGTACTTC. Its protein is CATSREGQDLKETQYF.

The table lists this clonotype with a few counts. The chain couples TRBV7-3 to TRBJ2-3, with 13 nucleotides matching TRBD2. V dropped 5 bases and J dropped 0; count of bases not matched to a gene: 14. CDR1 and CDR2 (germline): SGHTA, FQGTGA. This CDR3 spans 20 amino acids. CDR3 nucleotide sequence: TGTGCCAGCAGCCTCCAGGGGAGGACTAGCGGGAGTTTCAGCACAGATACGCAGTATTTT. Translation: CASSLQGRTSGSFSTDTQYF.